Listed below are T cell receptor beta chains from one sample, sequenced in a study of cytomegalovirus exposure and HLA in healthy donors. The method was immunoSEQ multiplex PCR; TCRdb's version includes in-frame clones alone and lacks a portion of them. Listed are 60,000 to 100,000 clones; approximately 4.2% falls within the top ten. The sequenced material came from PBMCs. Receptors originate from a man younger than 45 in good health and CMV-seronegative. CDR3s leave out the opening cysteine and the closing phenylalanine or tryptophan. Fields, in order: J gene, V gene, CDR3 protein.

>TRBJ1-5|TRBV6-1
ASSEHQSNQPQH
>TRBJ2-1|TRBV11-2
ASSLGSSYNEQF
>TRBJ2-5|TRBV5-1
ASSITRGEETQY
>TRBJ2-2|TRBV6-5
ASSYFGATGELF
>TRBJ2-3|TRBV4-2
ASSQDKRRLANTQY
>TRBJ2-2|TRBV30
AGGAIFEPTGELF
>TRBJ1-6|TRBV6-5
ASSDRGRHSPLH
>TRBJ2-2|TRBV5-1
ASSLGGGEGTGELF
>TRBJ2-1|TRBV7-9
ASSLSDEQF
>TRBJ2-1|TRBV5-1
ASRGTSGARNEQF
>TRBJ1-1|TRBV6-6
ASRARVSRTEAF
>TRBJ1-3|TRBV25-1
ASSDRTGSLSGNTIY
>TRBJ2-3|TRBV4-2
ASSQRRDSQGIDTQY
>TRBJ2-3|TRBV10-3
AISARDTQY
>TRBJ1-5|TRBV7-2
ASTAGSSYQPQH
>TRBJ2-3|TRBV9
ASSRGGGDTQY
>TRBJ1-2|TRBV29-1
SVGRGYT
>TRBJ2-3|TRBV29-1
SVKTTGGSDTQY
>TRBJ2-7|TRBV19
ASSPFLGGSYEQY
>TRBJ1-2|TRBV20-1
SAQTDYGYT
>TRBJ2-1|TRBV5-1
ASSTGLAGGHNEQF
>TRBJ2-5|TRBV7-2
ASSLAGRGGRETQY
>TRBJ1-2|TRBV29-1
SVAATGPGYT
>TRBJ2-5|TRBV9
ASSVGGLIQETQY
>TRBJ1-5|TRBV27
ASSAHRDRDNQPQH
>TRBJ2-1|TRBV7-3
ASSLGASSYNEQF
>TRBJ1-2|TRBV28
ASRETYYGYT
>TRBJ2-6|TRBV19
ASSIGRSSGANVLT